One and the same sample provided the 8 T cell receptor beta chains below, sequenced in a study of T cell changes during pregnancy in multiple sclerosis. Sequencing was performed with immunoSEQ multiplex PCR; in TCRdb, only in-frame clones are kept and a portion is missing. The sample carries around 70,000 clones, approximately 91% recorded once. Source: peripheral blood, taken in the third trimester of pregnancy. Source of these receptors: a female donor with multiple sclerosis, enrolled in a pregnancy study.

This clone was detected once. V and J are TRBV10-2 and TRBJ2-3; TRBD2 agrees at 7 bases. Looked up from germline, CDR1 is WSHSY and CDR2 is SAAADI. J lost 3 bases, V lost 0 bases, and 12 bases had no gene match. The CDR3 totals 18 residues. The CDR3 nucleotides read TGCGCCAGCAGTGAGTCGGGGGTTGGGGGGGAGGCGACAGATACGCAGTATTTT. This encodes CASSESGVGGEATDTQYF.

The rearrangement links TRBV7-9 to TRBJ2-3; 11 nucleotides align to TRBD2. There are 17 residues in the CDR3. In germline, CDR1 is SEHNR, CDR2 FQNEAQ (reference sequence). V was pared by 1 base and J by 4 bases, with 7 bases of the junction left unmatched. The CDR3 coding sequence is TGTGCCAGCAGCTTAGTTTTAAGTAGCGGGGGGGCAGATACGCAGTATTTT. It is translated as CASSLVLSSGGADTQYF.

The CDR3 reads CASSVLGLNQETQYF. The CDR3 bases are TGTGCCAGCAGTGTCTTGGGGCTTAACCAAGAGACCCAGTACTTC. V is TRBV2 and J is TRBJ2-5, with D possibly being TRBD1 (5 bases). CDR1 is SNHLY and CDR2 is FYNNEI in the germline V gene. The ends were cut back, 4 bases at V and 0 bases at J, with 12 bases in the middle. The CDR3 has 15 residues.

The chain is built from TRBV14 and TRBJ1-2; maybe TRBD1 (5 bases). The germline V gene has CDR1 SGHDN and CDR2 FVKESK. The CDR3 length is 13 residues. V was cut by 1 base and J by 6 bases, with 9 bases left in between. The CDR3 DNA follows: TGTGCCAGCAGCCAAGCAGGGATCCATGGCTACACCTTC. Amino acids: CASSQAGIHGYTF.

The chain uses TRBV7-2 and TRBJ2-3, with TRBD2 matching over 8 bases. CDR3 length: 16 amino acids. With V trimmed by 1 base and J by 4 bases, 7 bases remained unmatched. Germline V CDR1 and CDR2: SGHTA, FQGNSA. This CDR3 is CASSLVGGAFADTQYF. In DNA, the CDR3 is TGTGCCAGCAGCTTAGTCGGGGGGGCGTTCGCAGATACGCAGTATTTT. The variable domain in full, completed from reference TRBV7-2 and TRBJ2-3, reads GAGVSQSPSNKVTEKGKDVELRCDPISGHTALYWYRQSLGQGLEFLIYFQGNSAPDKSGLPSDRFSAERTGGSVSTLTIQRTQQEDSAVYLCASSLVGGAFADTQYFGPGTRLTVL.

The chain has TRBV7-9 and TRBJ2-7, with TRBD1 matching 9 bases. The CDR3 has 16 residues. After removal of 6 bases from V and 2 bases from J, the junction contained 11 bases not matched to a gene. CDR1 is SEHNR and CDR2 is FQNEAQ in the germline V gene (reference sequence). The CDR3 region has the DNA TGTGCCAGCAGGAGCACTCCGGGACAGGGCCCCTACGAGCAGTACTTC. This sequence encodes CASRSTPGQGPYEQYF.

This chain joins TRBV7-2 and TRBJ2-5; 12 nucleotides line up with TRBD2. The germline gives CDR1 SGHTA, CDR2 FQGNSA. V shed 5 bases and J 3 bases; nucleotides not matched to a gene: 4. The CDR3 loop spans 15 amino acids. The CDR3 protein is CASSAPSGGEETQYF. The CDR3 DNA follows: TGTGCCAGCAGCGCTCCTAGCGGGGGGGAAGAGACCCAGTACTTC.

V gene TRBV2 combines with J gene TRBJ2-4; D unresolved. The CDR3 loop spans 15 amino acids. Germline assignment: CDR1 SNHLY and CDR2 FYNNEI. Deletions cut 8 bases from V and 1 base from J, with 15 bases between. The CDR3 here is CASRAVLEAKNIQYF. DNA for the CDR3: TGTGCCAGCCGTGCCGTACTTGAGGCCAAAAACATTCAGTACTTC.